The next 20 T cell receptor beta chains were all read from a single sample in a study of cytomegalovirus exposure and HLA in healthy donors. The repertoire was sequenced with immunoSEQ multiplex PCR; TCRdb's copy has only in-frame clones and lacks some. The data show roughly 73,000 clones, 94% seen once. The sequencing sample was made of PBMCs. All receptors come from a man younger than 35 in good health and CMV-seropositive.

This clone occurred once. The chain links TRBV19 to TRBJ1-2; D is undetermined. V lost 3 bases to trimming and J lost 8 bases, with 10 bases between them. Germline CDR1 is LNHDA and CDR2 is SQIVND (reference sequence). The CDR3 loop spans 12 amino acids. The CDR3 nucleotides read TGTGCCAGTAGTATCACGGGGTTCGGCTACACCTTC. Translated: CASSITGFGYTF.

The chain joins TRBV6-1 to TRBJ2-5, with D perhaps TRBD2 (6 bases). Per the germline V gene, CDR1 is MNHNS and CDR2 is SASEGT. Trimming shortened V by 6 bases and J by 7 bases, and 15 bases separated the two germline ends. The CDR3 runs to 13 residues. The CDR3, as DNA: TGTGCCAGCAGACGGGCTAGCGAGGGGACCCAGTACTTC. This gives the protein CASRRASEGTQYF.

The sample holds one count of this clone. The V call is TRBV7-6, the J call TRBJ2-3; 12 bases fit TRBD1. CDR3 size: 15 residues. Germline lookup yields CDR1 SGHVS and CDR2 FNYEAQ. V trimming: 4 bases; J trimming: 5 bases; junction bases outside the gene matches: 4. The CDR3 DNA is TGTGCCAGCAGCTCGGGACAGGGGGCGGGAGATACGCAGTATTTT. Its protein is CASSSGQGAGDTQYF.

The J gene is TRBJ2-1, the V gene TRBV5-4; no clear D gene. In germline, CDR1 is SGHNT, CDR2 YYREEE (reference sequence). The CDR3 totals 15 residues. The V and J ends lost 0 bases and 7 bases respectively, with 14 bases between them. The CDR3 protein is CASSLDESLWNEQFF. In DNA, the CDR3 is TGTGCCAGCAGCTTGGATGAGAGTTTGTGGAATGAGCAGTTCTTC.

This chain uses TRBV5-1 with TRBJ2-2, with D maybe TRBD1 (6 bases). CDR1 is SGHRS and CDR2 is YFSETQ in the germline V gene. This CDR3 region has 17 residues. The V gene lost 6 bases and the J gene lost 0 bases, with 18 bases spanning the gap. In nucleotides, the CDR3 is TGCGCCAGCAATTCCCCACCCGGGACACCGAACACCGGGGAGCTGTTTTTT. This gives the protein CASNSPPGTPNTGELFF.

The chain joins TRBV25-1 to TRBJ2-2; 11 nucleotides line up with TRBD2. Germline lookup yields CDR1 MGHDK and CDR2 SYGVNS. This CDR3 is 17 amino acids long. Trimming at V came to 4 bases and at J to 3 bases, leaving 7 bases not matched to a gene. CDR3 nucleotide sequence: TGTGCCAGCAGTGGGGGACTAGCGGAGGTTTACACCGGGGAGCTGTTTTTT. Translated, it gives CASSGGLAEVYTGELFF.

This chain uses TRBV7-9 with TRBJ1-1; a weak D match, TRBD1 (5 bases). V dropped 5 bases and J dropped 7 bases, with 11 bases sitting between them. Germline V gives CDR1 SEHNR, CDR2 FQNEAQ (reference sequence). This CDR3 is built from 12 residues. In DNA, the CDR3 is TGTGCCAGCAGCCGTGGACATGATGAAGCTTTCTTT. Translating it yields CASSRGHDEAFF.

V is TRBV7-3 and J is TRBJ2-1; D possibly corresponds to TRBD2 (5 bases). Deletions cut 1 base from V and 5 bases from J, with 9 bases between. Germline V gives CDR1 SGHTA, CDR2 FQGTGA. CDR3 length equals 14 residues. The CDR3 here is CASSLNGENNEQFF. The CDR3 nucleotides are TGTGCCAGCAGCTTAAACGGGGAAAACAATGAGCAGTTCTTC. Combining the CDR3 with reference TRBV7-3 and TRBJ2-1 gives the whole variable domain GAGVSQTPSNKVTEKGKYVELRCDPISGHTALYWYRQSLGQGPEFLIYFQGTGAADDSGLPNDRFFAVRPEGSVSTLKIQRTERGDSAVYLCASSLNGENNEQFFGPGTRLTVL.

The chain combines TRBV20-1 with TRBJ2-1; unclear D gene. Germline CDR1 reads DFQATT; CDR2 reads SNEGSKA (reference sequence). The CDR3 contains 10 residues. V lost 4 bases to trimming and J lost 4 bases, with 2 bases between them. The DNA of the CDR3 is TGCAGTGCTACTTACAATGAGCAGTTCTTC. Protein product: CSATYNEQFF.

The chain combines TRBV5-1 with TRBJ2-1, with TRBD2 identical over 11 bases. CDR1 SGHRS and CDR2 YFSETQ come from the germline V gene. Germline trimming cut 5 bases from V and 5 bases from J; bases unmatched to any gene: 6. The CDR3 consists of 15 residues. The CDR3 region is CASRPLAGGNNEQFF. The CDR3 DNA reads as TGCGCCAGCAGACCCCTAGCGGGAGGTAACAATGAGCAGTTCTTC.

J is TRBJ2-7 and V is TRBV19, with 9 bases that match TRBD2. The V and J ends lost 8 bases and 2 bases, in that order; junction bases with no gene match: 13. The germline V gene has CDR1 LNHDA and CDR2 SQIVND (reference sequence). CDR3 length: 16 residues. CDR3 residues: CASAEIAGAKTYEQYF. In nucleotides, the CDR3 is TGTGCCAGTGCCGAGATAGCGGGAGCGAAGACCTACGAGCAGTACTTC.

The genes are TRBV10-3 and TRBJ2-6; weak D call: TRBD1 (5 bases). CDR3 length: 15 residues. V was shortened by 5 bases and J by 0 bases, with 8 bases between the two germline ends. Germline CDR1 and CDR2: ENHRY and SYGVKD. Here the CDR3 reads CAISTGTSGANVLTF. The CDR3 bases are TGTGCCATCAGTACAGGTACCTCTGGGGCCAACGTCCTGACTTTC.

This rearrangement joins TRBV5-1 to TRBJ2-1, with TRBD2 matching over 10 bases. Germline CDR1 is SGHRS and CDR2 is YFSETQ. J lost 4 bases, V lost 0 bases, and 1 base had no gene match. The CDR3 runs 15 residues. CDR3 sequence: CASSLGAGGYNEQFF. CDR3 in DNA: TGCGCCAGCAGCTTGGGAGCGGGAGGGTACAATGAGCAGTTCTTC. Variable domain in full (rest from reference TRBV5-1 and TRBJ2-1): KAGVTQTPRYLIKTRGQQVTLSCSPISGHRSVSWYQQTPGQGLQFLFEYFSETQRNKGNFPGRFSGRQFSNSRSEMNVSTLELGDSALYLCASSLGAGGYNEQFFGPGTRLTVL.

The CDR3: CASSPEGAGIYF. The CDR3 DNA follows: TGTGCCAGCTCACCAGAGGGCGCTGGCATATATTTT. V gene TRBV18 combines with J gene TRBJ1-3; D unclear. The CDR3 is 12 residues long. V was trimmed by 2 bases and J by 12 bases, leaving 11 bases between them. Germline CDR1 KGHSH, CDR2 LQKENI.

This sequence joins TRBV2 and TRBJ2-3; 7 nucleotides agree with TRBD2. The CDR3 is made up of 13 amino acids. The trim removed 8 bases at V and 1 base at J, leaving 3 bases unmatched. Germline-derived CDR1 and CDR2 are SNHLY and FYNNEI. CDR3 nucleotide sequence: TGTGCCAGCGGTGCGGGAGGCACAGATACGCAGTATTTT. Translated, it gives CASGAGGTDTQYF.

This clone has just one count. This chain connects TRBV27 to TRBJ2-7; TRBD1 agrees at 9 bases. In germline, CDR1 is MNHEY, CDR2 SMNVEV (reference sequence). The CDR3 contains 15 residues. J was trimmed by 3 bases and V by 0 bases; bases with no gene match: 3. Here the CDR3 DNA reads TGTGCCAGCAGTTTATCCGGGACAGGGTACTACGAGCAGTACTTC. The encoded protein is CASSLSGTGYYEQYF.

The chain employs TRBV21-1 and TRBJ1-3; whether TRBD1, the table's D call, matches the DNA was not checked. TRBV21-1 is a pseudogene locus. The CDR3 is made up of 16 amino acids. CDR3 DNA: TGTGCCAGCAGCAAAGAGAACAGGGCGCCAGGAAACACCATATATTTT. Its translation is CASSKENRAPGNTIYF.

The CDR3 sequence: CASRREGTDTQYF. CDR3 DNA: TGTGCCAGTCGTCGGGAGGGCACAGATACGCAGTATTTT. The V call is TRBV19, the J call TRBJ2-3; 7 bases match TRBD2. The CDR3 has 13 amino acids. In germline, CDR1 is LNHDA, CDR2 SQIVND (reference sequence). V shed 8 bases, J shed 1 base, and the junction held 3 bases outside the gene matches.

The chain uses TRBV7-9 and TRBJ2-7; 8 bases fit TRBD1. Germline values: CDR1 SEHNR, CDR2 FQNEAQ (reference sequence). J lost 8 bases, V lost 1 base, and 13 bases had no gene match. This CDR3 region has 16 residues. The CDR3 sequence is CASSLGAGQEKGQQYF. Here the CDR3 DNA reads TGTGCCAGCAGCTTAGGCGCGGGACAGGAAAAGGGCCAGCAGTACTTC.

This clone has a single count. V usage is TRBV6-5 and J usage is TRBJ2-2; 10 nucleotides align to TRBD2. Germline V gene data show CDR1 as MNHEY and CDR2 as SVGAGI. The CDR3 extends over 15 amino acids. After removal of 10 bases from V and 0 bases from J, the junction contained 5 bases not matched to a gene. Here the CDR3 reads CATSTSGTNTGELFF. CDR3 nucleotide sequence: TGTGCCACCTCAACTAGCGGGACGAACACCGGGGAGCTGTTTTTT.